This T cell receptor (beta chain) was sequenced during a study of blood T cell repertoires in COVID-19. Study at large: Specimens from acute and convalescent COVID-19 originated in the United States, Italy and Spain. Nucleic acid was either cDNA or gDNA, and it came from T cells, B-cell-depleted T cells, or PBMCs.

This CDR3 is 13 amino acids long. Looked up from germline, CDR1 is MGHRA and CDR2 is YSYEKL. V dropped 5 bases and J dropped 6 bases, with 12 bases sitting between them. In the original workflow: Estimated nucleated cell counts came from reference gene primer amplification. Data came from immunoSEQ multiplex PCR; TCRdb stores just in-frame clones and leaves some out. V and J calls and clone size are given by that table; D and trimming were obtained from the DNA. The sample includes about 530,000 clones, approximately 88% seen only once; the top ten take roughly 8.3%. The sequenced sample was peripheral blood. The clonotype comes from a woman in her forties or fifties with COVID-19, enrolled during active disease. The gene calls are TRBV4-1 and TRBJ2-3; a possible D gene is TRBD2 (6 bases). The CDR3 DNA follows: TGCGCCAGCAGCTCCGGGACTTCTGATACGCAGTATTTT. Its translation is CASSSGTSDTQYF.